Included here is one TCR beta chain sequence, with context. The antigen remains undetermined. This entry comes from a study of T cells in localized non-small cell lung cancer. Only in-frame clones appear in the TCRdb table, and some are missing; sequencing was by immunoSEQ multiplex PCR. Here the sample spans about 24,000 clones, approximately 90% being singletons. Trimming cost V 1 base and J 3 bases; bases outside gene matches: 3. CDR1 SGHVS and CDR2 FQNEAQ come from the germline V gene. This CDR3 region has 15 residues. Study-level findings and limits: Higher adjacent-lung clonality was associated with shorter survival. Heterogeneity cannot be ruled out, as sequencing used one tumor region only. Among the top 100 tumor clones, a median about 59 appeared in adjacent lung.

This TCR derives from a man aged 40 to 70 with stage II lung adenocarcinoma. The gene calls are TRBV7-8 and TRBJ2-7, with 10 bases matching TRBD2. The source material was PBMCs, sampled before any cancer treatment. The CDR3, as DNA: TGTGCCAGCAGCTTAGGACTAGCGGGTCTCTACGAGCAGTACTTC. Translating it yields CASSLGLAGLYEQYF.